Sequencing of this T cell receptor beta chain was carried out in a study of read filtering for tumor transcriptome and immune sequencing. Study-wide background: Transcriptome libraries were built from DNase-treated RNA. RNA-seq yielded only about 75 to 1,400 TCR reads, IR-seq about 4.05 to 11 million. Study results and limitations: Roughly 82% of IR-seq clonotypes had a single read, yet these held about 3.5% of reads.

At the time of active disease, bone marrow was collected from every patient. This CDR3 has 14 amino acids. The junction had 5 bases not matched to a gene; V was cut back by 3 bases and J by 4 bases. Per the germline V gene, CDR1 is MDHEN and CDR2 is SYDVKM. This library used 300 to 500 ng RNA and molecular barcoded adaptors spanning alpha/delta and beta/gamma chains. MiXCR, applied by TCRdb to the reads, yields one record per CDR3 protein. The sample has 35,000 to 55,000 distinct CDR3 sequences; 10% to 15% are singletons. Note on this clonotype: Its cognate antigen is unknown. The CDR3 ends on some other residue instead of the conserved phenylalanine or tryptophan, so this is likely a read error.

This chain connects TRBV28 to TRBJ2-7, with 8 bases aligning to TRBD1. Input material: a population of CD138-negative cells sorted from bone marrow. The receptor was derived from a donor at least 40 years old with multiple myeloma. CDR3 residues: CASSFQTGEYEQYS. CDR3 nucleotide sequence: TGTGCCAGCAGTTTCCAGACAGGGGAATACGAGCAGTACTCC.